One T cell receptor beta chain is described in this entry. The V gene lost 3 bases and the J gene lost 5 bases, with 11 bases spanning the gap. The length of the CDR3 is 14 residues. CDR1 KGHSH and CDR2 LQKENI come from the germline V gene. This record belongs to a study of control samples from healthy donors and cancer patients. Using immunoSEQ multiplex PCR, the repertoire was profiled, and TCRdb retains in-frame clones only, with some absent. The table lists around 150,000 clones, around 94% of them singletons, with 14% in the top ten. This rearrangement joins TRBV18 to TRBJ1-5, with D uncertain. The TCR originated in a man aged 60 to 69 with colorectal cancer. Sequences were obtained from PBMCs. CDR3 protein: CASSPQVSDQPQHF. The CDR3 DNA is TGTGCCAGCTCACCCCAGGTTTCTGATCAGCCCCAGCATTTT.